This T cell receptor (beta chain) was found in a study of T cell repertoires and HLA-DP antigens. Study background: The donors, ranging 18-to-29 to 60-to-69 years, included a couple of males and one female. Findings of the study overall: Against both alloantigens, CD137+ clonality was similar, roughly 0.39. Clones undetected before culture averaged about 40% against one allele and roughly 53% against the other.

This CDR3 spans 16 amino acids. Germline loops: CDR1 SQVTM, CDR2 ANQGSEA. With 4 bases clipped from V and 5 bases from J, the junction kept 9 bases outside the gene matches. Turning to this clone: Its antigen is still unknown.

Clones were read by immunoSEQ multiplex PCR, and TCRdb kept only the in-frame ones, dropping some. The repertoire holds about 120,000 clones, with more than 85% as singletons. The gene calls are TRBV29-1 and TRBJ1-4, with 11 bases identical to TRBD1. The sample taken for sequencing was CD4+ T cells from PBMCs. The sequence came from a woman between 18 and 29 years old in good health and CMV-seronegative. In nucleotides, the CDR3 is TGCAGCGTTGGCACCGGGGACAGGGGGTGGAATGAAAAACTGTTTTTT. Translated: CSVGTGDRGWNEKLFF.